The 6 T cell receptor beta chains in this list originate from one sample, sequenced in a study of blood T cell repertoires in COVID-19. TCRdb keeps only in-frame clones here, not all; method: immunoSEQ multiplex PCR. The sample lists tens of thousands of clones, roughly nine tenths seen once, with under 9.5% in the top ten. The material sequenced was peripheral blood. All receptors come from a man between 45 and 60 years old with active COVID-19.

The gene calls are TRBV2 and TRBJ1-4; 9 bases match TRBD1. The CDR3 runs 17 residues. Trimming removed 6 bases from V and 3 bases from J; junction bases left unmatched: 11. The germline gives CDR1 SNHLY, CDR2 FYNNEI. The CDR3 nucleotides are TGTGCCAGCAGCTCTGGACAGGGGATAGCGGCTAATGAAAAACTGTTTTTT. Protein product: CASSSGQGIAANEKLFF.

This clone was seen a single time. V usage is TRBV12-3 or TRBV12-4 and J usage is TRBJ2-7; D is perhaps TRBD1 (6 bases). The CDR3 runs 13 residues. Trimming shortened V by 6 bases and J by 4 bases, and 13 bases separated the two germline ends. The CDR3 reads CASSPRTVYEQYF. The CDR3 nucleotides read TGTGCCAGCAGCCCCCGGACAGTATACGAGCAGTACTTC.

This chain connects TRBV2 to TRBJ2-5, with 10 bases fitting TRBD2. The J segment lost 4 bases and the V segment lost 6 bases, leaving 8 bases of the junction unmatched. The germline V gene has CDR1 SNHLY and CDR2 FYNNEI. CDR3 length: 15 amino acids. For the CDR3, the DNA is TGTGCCAGCAGGGCCGGGACTAGCGCTCCAGAGACCCAGTACTTC. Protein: CASRAGTSAPETQYF.

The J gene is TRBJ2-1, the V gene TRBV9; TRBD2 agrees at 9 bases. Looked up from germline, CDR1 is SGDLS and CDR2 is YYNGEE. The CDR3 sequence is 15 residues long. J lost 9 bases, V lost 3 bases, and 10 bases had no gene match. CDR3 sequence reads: CASSEGVAGVIEQFF. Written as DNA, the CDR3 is TGTGCCAGCAGCGAAGGGGTAGCGGGAGTAATTGAGCAGTTCTTC.

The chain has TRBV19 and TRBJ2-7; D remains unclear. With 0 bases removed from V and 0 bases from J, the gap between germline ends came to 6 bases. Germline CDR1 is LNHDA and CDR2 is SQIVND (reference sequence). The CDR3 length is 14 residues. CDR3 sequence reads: CASSIDRSSYEQYF. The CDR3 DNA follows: TGTGCCAGTAGTATAGACAGAAGCTCCTACGAGCAGTACTTC.

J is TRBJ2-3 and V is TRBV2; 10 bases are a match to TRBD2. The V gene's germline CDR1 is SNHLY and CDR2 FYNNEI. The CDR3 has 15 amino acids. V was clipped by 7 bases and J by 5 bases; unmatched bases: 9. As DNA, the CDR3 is TGTGCCAGCACTGGTACAAGCGGGAGGGGAGATACGCAGTATTTT. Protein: CASTGTSGRGDTQYF.